The source of this T cell receptor (beta chain) is a study of blood T cell repertoires in COVID-19. Study-wide context: PBMCs, B-cell-depleted T cells, or T cells were the source of the cDNA or gDNA that made up the material.

The germline gives CDR1 MNHNS, CDR2 SASEGT. J lost 8 bases, V lost 3 bases, and 9 bases had no gene match. The CDR3 loop spans 14 amino acids. Here immunoSEQ multiplex PCR was the method, and the copy in TCRdb shows in-frame clones only, minus some. Here the sample spans under 200,000 clones, over 75% being singletons. This TCR was recovered from a man aged 50 or older with acute or convalescent COVID-19. This chain uses TRBV6-1 with TRBJ1-2; the match to TRBD1 covers 7 bases. The sequenced sample was peripheral blood. CDR3 sequence: CASSEGGTAAGYTF. Written as DNA, the CDR3 is TGTGCCAGCAGTGAGGGCGGGACAGCGGCCGGCTACACCTTC.